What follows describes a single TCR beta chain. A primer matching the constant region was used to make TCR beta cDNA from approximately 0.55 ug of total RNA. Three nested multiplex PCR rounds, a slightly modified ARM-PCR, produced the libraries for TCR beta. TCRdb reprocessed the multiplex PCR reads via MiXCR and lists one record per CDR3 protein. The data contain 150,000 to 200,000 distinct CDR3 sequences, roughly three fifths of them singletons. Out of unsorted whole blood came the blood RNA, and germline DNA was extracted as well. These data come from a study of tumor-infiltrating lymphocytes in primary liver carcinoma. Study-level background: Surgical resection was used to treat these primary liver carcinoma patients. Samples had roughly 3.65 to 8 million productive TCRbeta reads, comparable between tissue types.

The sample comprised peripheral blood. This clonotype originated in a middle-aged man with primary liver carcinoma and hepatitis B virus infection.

The CDR3, as DNA: TGTGCCAGCAGCTTAGGAAGAGGTAGCACTGAAGCTTTCTTT. It specifies CASSLGRGSTEAFF. The genes are TRBV11-2 and TRBJ1-1, with D unresolved. In germline, CDR1 is SGHAT, CDR2 FQNNGV. The V and J ends lost 1 base and 4 bases respectively, with 10 bases between them. The CDR3 loop spans 14 amino acids.